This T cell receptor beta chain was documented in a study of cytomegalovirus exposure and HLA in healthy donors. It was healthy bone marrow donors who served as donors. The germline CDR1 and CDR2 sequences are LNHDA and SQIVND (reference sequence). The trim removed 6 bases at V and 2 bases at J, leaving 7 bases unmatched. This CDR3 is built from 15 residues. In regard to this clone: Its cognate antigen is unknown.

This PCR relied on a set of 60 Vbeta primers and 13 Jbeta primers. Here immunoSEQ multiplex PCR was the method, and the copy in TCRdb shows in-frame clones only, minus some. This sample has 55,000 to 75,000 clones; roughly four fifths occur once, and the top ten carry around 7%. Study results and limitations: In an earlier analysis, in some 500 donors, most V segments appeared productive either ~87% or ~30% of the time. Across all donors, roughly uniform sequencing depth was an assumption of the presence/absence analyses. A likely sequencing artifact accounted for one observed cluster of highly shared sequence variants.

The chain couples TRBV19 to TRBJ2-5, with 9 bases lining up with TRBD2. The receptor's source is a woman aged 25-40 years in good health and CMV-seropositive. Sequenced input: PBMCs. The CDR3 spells CASRGLAGGQETQYF. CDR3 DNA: TGTGCCAGTAGGGGACTGGCGGGAGGGCAAGAGACCCAGTACTTC. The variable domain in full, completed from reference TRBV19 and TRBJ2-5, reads DGGITQSPKYLFRKEGQNVTLSCEQNLNHDAMYWYRQDPGQGLRLIYYSQIVNDFQKGDIAEGYSVSREKKESFPLTVTSAQKNPTAFYLCASRGLAGGQETQYFGPGTRLLVL.